Shown below are 5 T cell receptor beta chains from a single sample sequenced in a study of T-cell memory formation after mild COVID-19. Via MiXCR, TCRdb re-called the 5' RACE reads, giving one row per CDR3 protein. The data hold about 440,000 distinct CDR3 sequences, with 15% to 20% observed a single time. Sequencing was performed on PBMCs or a T cell subset sorted from them (not recorded which). The origin of the receptors is an adult woman who had mild COVID-19 (a few samples of this study predate the infection). Cell type and time point are not known.

In this sample, this clonotype turned up a few times. The rearrangement joins TRBV4-2 to TRBJ2-1; 10 bases fit TRBD2. Trimming took 0 bases from V and 7 from J; bases not matched to a gene: 9. The germline V gene has CDR1 LGHNA and CDR2 YNFKEQ. This CDR3 region has 17 residues. The CDR3 bases are TGTGCCAGCAGCCAAGACCCAGCGGGAGGGCCGCTGAATGAGCAGTTCTTC. The encoded protein is CASSQDPAGGPLNEQFF.

This chain links TRBV7-9 with TRBJ1-2; possibly TRBD1 for D (5 bases). The germline V gene encodes CDR1 SEHNR and CDR2 FQNEAQ (reference sequence). Trimming pared 4 bases from V and 7 bases from J, leaving 7 bases between. The CDR3 consists of 11 residues. This chain's CDR3 is CASSSGIGYTF. DNA for the CDR3: TGTGCCAGCAGCTCAGGGATTGGCTACACCTTC.

The genes are TRBV5-5 and TRBJ1-2, with D perhaps matching TRBD1 (5 bases). Germline CDR1 SGHKS, CDR2 YYEKEE (reference sequence). The V and J ends lost 3 bases and 0 bases respectively, with 9 bases between them. The CDR3 is 14 amino acids. DNA of the CDR3: TGTGCCAGCAGCTCGACAGCAGCTAACTATGGCTACACCTTC. Amino acids: CASSSTAANYGYTF.

The chain is built from TRBV4-1 and TRBJ2-1; 7 nucleotides line up with TRBD2. V lost 0 bases, J lost 7 bases, and 3 bases stayed unmatched. The CDR3 is made up of 14 amino acids. Germline lookup yields CDR1 MGHRA and CDR2 YSYEKL. The CDR3 sequence: CASSQEGGSNEQFF. CDR3 DNA sequence: TGCGCCAGCAGCCAAGAGGGCGGGAGTAATGAGCAGTTCTTC.

The V and J genes are TRBV7-2 and TRBJ1-3, with D possibly matching TRBD1 (5 bases). This CDR3 comprises 15 residues. V was pared by 8 bases and J by 0 bases, with 14 bases between. Germline V gene sequence: CDR1 SGHTA, CDR2 FQGNSA. CDR3 in amino acids: CASGLDRGSGNTIYF. As DNA, the CDR3 is TGTGCCAGCGGCCTTGACAGAGGCTCTGGAAACACCATATATTTT.